This TCR beta chain derives from a study of T cell changes during pregnancy in multiple sclerosis. The method was immunoSEQ multiplex PCR; TCRdb's version includes in-frame clones alone and lacks a portion of them. The sample shows around 62,000 clones, 90% of them seen only once. This CDR3 spans 15 amino acids. The junction had 6 bases not matched to a gene; V was cut back by 2 bases and J by 8 bases. Per germline, CDR1 SGHVS and CDR2 FNYEAQ. The J gene is TRBJ2-1, the V gene TRBV7-6, with 10 bases matching TRBD1. The receptor was isolated from a female donor with multiple sclerosis, enrolled in a pregnancy study. The sample here was peripheral blood, taken in the third trimester of pregnancy. CDR3 in amino acids: CASSLPGQGYDEQFF. CDR3 nucleotides: TGTGCCAGCAGCTTACCGGGACAGGGGTATGATGAGCAGTTCTTC. Supplemented by reference TRBV7-6 and TRBJ2-1, the full variable domain reads GAGVSQSPRYKVTKRGQDVALRCDPISGHVSLYWYRQALGQGPEFLTYFNYEAQQDKSGLPNDRFSAERPEGSISTLTIQRTEQRDSAMYRCASSLPGQGYDEQFFGPGTRLTVL.